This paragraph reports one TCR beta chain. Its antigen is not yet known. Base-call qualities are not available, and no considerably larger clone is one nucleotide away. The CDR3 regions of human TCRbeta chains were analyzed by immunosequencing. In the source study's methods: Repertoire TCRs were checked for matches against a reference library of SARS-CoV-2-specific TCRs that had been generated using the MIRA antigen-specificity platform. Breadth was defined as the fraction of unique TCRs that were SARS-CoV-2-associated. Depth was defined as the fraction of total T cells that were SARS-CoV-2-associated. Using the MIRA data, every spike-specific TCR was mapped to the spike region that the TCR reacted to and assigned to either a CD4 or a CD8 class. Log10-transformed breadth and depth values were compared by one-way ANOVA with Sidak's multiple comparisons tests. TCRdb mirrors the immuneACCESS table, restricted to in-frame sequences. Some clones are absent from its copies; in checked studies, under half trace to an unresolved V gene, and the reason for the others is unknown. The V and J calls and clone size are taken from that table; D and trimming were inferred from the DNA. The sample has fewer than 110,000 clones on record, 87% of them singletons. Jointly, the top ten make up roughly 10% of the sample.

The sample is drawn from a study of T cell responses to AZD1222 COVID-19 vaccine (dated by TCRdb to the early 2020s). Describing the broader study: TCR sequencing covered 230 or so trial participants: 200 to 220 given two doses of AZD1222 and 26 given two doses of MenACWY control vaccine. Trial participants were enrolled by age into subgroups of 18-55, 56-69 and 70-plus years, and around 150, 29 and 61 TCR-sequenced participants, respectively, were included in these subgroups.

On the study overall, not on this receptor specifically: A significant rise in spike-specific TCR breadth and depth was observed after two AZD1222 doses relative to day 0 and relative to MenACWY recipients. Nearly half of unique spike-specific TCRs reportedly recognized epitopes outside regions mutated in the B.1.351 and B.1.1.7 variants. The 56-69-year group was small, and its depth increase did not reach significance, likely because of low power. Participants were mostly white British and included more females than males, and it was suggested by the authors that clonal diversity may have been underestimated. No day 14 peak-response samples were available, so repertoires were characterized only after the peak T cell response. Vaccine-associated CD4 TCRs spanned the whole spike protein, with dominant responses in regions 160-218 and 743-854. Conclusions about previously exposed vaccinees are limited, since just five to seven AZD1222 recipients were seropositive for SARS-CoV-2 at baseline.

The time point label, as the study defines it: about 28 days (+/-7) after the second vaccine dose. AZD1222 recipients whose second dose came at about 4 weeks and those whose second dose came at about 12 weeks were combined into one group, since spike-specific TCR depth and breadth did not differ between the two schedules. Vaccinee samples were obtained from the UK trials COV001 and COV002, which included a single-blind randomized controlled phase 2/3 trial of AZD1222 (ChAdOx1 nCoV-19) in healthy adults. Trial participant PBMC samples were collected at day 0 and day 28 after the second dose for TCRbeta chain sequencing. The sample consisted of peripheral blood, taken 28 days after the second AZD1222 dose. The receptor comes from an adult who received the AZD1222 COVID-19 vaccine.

The CDR3 reads as follows: CASSYPGYTEAFF. In nucleotide form, the sequence is TGTGCCAGCAGTTACCCAGGATACACTGAAGCTTTCTTT. Recombination connected TRBV6-5 to TRBJ1-1, with the D gene too uncertain to name. There are 13 amino acids in the CDR3, from cysteine to phenylalanine inclusive. Here the CDR3 DNA is all that survives: 39 bases in frame from base 1. V and J are truncated by 2 bases and 3 bases respectively, leaving an intervening sequence of 7 bases. CDR1 MNHEY and CDR2 SVGAGI were looked up in the germline V gene.